This T cell receptor beta chain was recorded in a study of T cells in Graves' hyperthyroidism and ophthalmopathy. Study results and caveats: Blood samples included most of the expanded thyroid clonotypes exceeding 0.001.

J was trimmed by 4 bases and V by 1 base; bases with no gene match: 6. Looked up from germline, CDR1 is DFQATT and CDR2 is SNEGSKA (reference sequence). The CDR3 is made up of 16 amino acids. Amplification yielded TCR beta CDR3 regions, with RNA transcripts as the source. The TCR CDR3 was amplified in a first-round RT-PCR using the HTBI primer set. TCRdb used MiXCR to reprocess the multiplex PCR reads, holding one entry per CDR3 protein. The data hold about 720,000 distinct CDR3 sequences, with 16% observed a single time. This clonotype came up many times. Its antigen remains unidentified. Uncontrolled infection, other autoimmune disease, pregnancy or lactation disqualified patients from enrolment.

This chain joins TRBV20-1 and TRBJ2-2; TRBD2 agrees at 10 bases. The clonotype comes from a man aged 18 to 35 with Graves' hyperthyroidism. Sample: blood. The CDR3 DNA reads TGCAGTGCTAGAGGATCTAGCGGGGGTGGCACCGGGGAGCTGTTTTTT. Translation: CSARGSSGGGTGELFF.